A selection of T cell receptor beta chains follows, all from one sample in a study of CD8 T cells in Susac syndrome. TCRdb passed the immunoSEQ multiplex PCR reads through MiXCR, listing each CDR3 protein once. The sample lists approximately 90,000 distinct CDR3 sequences; over 80% were seen once. The specimen sequenced was CD8+ T cells from PBMCs. The receptors shown here come from a human donor in good health. Both conserved end residues are part of each CDR3. D genes are given only for firm matches. Some rows have no size entry. The others give once, few or many, or a class for an expanded clone.

TRBJ2-7 | TRBV20-1 | . | . | CSAGPGAYYEQYF | TGCAGTGCGGGCCCAGGGGCGTACTACGAGCAGTACTTC
TRBJ2-7 | TRBV11-2 | . | . | CASSLDFDRAYEQYF | TGTGCCAGCAGCTTAGATTTTGACAGAGCCTACGAGCAGTACTTC
TRBJ2-7 | TRBV7-9 | TRBD1 | . | CASSLQAGGTYEQYF | TGTGCCAGCAGCTTACAAGCAGGGGGAACGTACGAGCAGTACTTC
TRBJ2-1 | TRBV9 | TRBD2 | . | CASSVVGGTDEQFF | TGTGCCAGCAGCGTAGTGGGGGGGACGGATGAGCAGTTCTTC
TRBJ1-5 | TRBV15 | . | . | CATSRGGGGGNQPQHF | TGTGCCACCAGCAGAGGAGGCGGGGGGGGGAATCAGCCCCAGCATTTT
TRBJ2-7 | TRBV20-1 | . | once | CSAIPRQTYEQYF | TGCAGTGCTATCCCGAGGCAGACGTACGAGCAGTACTTC
TRBJ2-5 | TRBV2 | . | . | CASSASSRETQYF | TGTGCCAGCAGTGCTAGCAGTAGAGAGACCCAGTACTTC
TRBJ2-1 | TRBV20-1 | TRBD2 | . | CSARVLAGIYNEQFF | TGCAGTGCTAGAGTACTAGCGGGGATATACAATGAGCAGTTCTTC
TRBJ2-2 | TRBV4-1 | . | . | CASSSMAGESGELFF | TGCGCCAGCAGCTCAATGGCCGGCGAGTCCGGGGAGCTGTTTTTT
TRBJ2-3 | TRBV7-8 | . | . | CAIWGTDTQYF | TGTGCCATCTGGGGCACAGATACGCAGTATTTT
TRBJ2-7 | TRBV6-5 | . | . | CATRLGPYEQYF | TGTGCCACAAGACTAGGACCCTACGAGCAGTACTTC
TRBJ2-5 | TRBV3-1 | . | . | CASSQRVGSELAETQYF | TGTGCCAGCAGCCAACGTGTAGGTAGCGAGTTGGCAGAGACCCAGTACTTC
TRBJ1-1 | TRBV9 | . | . | CASSVAGTRDTEAFF | TGTGCCAGCAGCGTAGCTGGTACAAGGGACACTGAAGCTTTCTTT
TRBJ2-1 | TRBV27 | . | . | CASSFRSGGRPYNEQFF | TGTGCCAGCAGTTTCCGTTCTGGGGGACGGCCATACAATGAGCAGTTCTTC
TRBJ2-7 | TRBV9 | . | . | CASSEGGYEQYF | TGTGCCAGCAGCGAGGGCGGCTACGAGCAGTACTTC